The rows below give T cell receptor beta chains drawn from one sample of a study of T cells in localized non-small cell lung cancer. Clones were sequenced by immunoSEQ multiplex PCR, and TCRdb holds only the in-frame ones, with some missing. The repertoire holds some 18,000 clones, with roughly 83% as singletons. Here the sequenced sample was peripheral blood, taken before any cancer treatment. The receptors stem from a man aged 40-75 years with stage I lung adenocarcinoma. Each CDR3 is given with its conserved first and last residue. Fields, in order: clone size, J gene, V gene, D gene, CDR3 protein, CDR3 DNA. A D gene is named only where the DNA matches it firmly. Where a row states a size, it is once, few, many or the class of an expanded clone; other rows omit it.

few | TRBJ2-5 | TRBV6-6 | . | CASSYGVRETQYF | TGTGCCAGCAGTTACGGGGTTAGAGAGACCCAGTACTTC
. | TRBJ1-3 | TRBV19 | . | CASSINLSGNTIYF | TGTGCCAGTAGTATTAACCTCTCTGGAAACACCATATATTTT
few | TRBJ1-2 | TRBV2 | . | CASSTTPQGVDGYTF | TGTGCCAGCAGTACAACCCCCCAGGGAGTGGATGGCTACACCTTC
. | TRBJ2-2 | TRBV9 | . | CASSVAGVTGELFF | TGTGCCAGCAGCGTAGCTGGGGTAACCGGGGAGCTGTTTTTT
. | TRBJ1-2 | TRBV9 | . | CASSVGHSLRYTF | TGTGCCAGCAGCGTAGGTCACAGCTTACGCTACACCTTC
few | TRBJ1-5 | TRBV10-3 | TRBD1 | CAISENRGGNQPQHF | TGTGCCATCAGTGAGAACAGGGGGGGCAATCAGCCCCAGCATTTT
. | TRBJ2-1 | TRBV5-4 | . | CASSLDGSWHNEQFF | TGTGCCAGCAGCTTGGACGGGAGCTGGCACAATGAGCAGTTCTTC
. | TRBJ2-1 | TRBV7-3 | . | CASSLDWYNEQFF | TGTGCCAGCAGCCTAGACTGGTACAATGAGCAGTTCTTC
. | TRBJ2-6 | TRBV5-8 | . | CASSLWQTGANVLTF | TGTGCCAGCAGCTTGTGGCAGACTGGGGCCAACGTCCTGACTTTC
. | TRBJ2-3 | TRBV6-1 | . | CASSENVGDTDTQYF | TGTGCCAGCAGTGAGAATGTTGGGGACACAGATACGCAGTATTTT